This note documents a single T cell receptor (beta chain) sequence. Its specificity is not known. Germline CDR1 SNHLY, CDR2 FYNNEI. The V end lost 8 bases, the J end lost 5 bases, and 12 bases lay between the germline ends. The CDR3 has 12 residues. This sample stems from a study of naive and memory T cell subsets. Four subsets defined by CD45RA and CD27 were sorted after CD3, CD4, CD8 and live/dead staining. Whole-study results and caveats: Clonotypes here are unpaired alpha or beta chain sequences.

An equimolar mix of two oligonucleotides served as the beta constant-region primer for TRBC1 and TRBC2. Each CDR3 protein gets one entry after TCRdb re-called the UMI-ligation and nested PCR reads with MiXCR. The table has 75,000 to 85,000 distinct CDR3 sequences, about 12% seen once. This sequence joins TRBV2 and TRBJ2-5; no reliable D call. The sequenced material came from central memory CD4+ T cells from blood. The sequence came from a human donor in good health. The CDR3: CASRYTGETQYF. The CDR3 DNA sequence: TGTGCCAGCCGTTATACCGGGGAGACCCAGTACTTC. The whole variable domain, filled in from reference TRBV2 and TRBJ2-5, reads EPEVTQTPSHQVTQMGQEVILRCVPISNHLYFYWYRQILGQKVEFLVSFYNNEISEKSEIFDDQFSVERPDGSNFTLKIRSTKLEDSAMYFCASRYTGETQYFGPGTRLLVL.